These 21 T cell receptor beta chains came from one sample sequenced in a study of blood T cell repertoires in COVID-19. The protocol was immunoSEQ multiplex PCR, while the TCRdb copy is restricted to in-frame clones and leaves out a portion. In the table there are roughly 190,000 clones, roughly 77% of which are singletons. Sequencing was done on a sample of PBMCs or T cells enriched from blood (not recorded which). The receptors were gathered from a woman in her fifties or sixties with acute COVID-19.

This chain connects TRBV28 to TRBJ2-5; D uncertain. V lost 1 base and J 10 bases, leaving 7 bases between the germline ends. Looked up from germline, CDR1 is MDHEN and CDR2 is SYDVKM. The CDR3 sequence is 11 residues long. This CDR3 reads CASSLLEHQYF. CDR3 in DNA: TGTGCCAGCAGTTTATTGGAGCACCAGTACTTC.

This clone has a single count. This chain joins TRBV10-2 and TRBJ1-5; D not resolved. This CDR3 contains 15 residues. CDR1 is WSHSY, CDR2 SAAADI, per germline. V was pared by 2 bases and J by 7 bases, with 15 bases between. CDR3 region: CASSESGLTAQPQHF. CDR3 DNA sequence: TGCGCCAGCAGTGAGAGTGGGCTAACAGCCCAGCCCCAGCATTTT.

This clone was seen at least ten times. The chain links TRBV19 to TRBJ1-1; possibly TRBD1 for D (6 bases). Germline-derived CDR1 and CDR2 are LNHDA and SQIVND (reference sequence). V lost 7 bases and J 1 base, leaving 19 bases between the germline ends. CDR3 size: 16 residues. The CDR3 reads CASILSVGGANTEAFF. CDR3 bases: TGTGCCAGTATCCTGTCCGTCGGGGGGGCGAACACTGAAGCTTTCTTT.

This chain's CDR3 is CASSSTLDSYEQYV. CDR3 DNA: TGTGCCAGCAGTAGTACCTTAGACTCCTACGAGCAGTACGTC. This chain joins TRBV6-5 and TRBJ2-7, with unresolved D. This CDR3 contains 14 residues. Germline loops: CDR1 MNHEY, CDR2 SVGAGI. Trimming cost V 5 bases and J 0 bases, with 11 bases left between them.

The rearrangement joins TRBV9 to TRBJ1-3, with 11 nucleotides matching TRBD1. Per the germline V gene, CDR1 is SGDLS and CDR2 is YYNGEE. J gave up 1 base and V 7 bases, and 4 bases lay outside the gene matches. The CDR3 is made up of 15 amino acids. The CDR3 sequence is CASSGTGGSGNTIYF. CDR3 nucleotides: TGTGCCAGCTCTGGGACAGGGGGTTCTGGAAACACCATATATTTT.

The rearrangement links TRBV30 to TRBJ1-5; 8 nucleotides agree with TRBD1. J lost 3 bases, V lost 2 bases, and 6 bases had no gene match. The CDR3 spans 15 residues. Germline V lookup: CDR1 GTSNPN, CDR2 SVGIG (reference sequence). The CDR3 DNA reads as TGTGCCTGGAGTATAGACAGGGGCCCCAATCAGCCCCAGCATTTT. Translated: CAWSIDRGPNQPQHF.

Notes on this clone: The sample has other DNA sequences that encode this CDR3 too. The chain employs TRBV6-5 and TRBJ1-5; D ambiguous. Germline-derived CDR1 and CDR2 are MNHEY and SVGAGI. This CDR3 region has 12 residues. V shed 6 bases and J shed 2 bases, with 5 bases lying between them. The CDR3 region has the DNA TGTGCCAGCAGGCAGGGCAATCAGCCCCAGCATTTT. It translates to CASRQGNQPQHF.

This rearrangement joins TRBV7-2 to TRBJ2-3; 7 bases match TRBD2. Trimming took 4 bases from V and 3 from J; bases not matched to a gene: 10. This CDR3 region has 16 residues. Germline V gene data show CDR1 as SGHTA and CDR2 as FQGNSA. CDR3 residues: CASSSRGVPWTDTQYF. The CDR3 coding sequence is TGTGCCAGCAGCTCCCGGGGGGTTCCTTGGACAGATACGCAGTATTTT.

The chain employs TRBV3-1 (or the pseudogene TRBV3-2) and TRBJ2-2; D gene ambiguous. This CDR3 has 13 residues. V lost 2 bases and J lost 1, with 2 bases in between. Germline assignment: CDR1 LGHDT and CDR2 YNNKEL (reference sequence). CDR3 nucleotides: TGTGCCAGCAGCCAACTGAACACCGGGGAGCTGTTTTTT. Translating it yields CASSQLNTGELFF.

V and J are TRBV10-3 and TRBJ1-1; D is undetermined. CDR1 ENHRY and CDR2 SYGVKD come from the germline V gene. The length of the CDR3 is 13 residues. Trimming shortened V by 6 bases and J by 4 bases, and 12 bases separated the two germline ends. CDR3 coding DNA: TGTGCCATCAGCCGAGGAGGGAGCACTGAAGCTTTCTTT. Its protein product is CAISRGGSTEAFF.

V and J are TRBV25-1 and TRBJ1-3, with TRBD1 matching 8 bases. This CDR3 contains 13 residues. Per the germline V gene, CDR1 is MGHDK and CDR2 is SYGVNS. Trimming took 11 bases from V and 0 from J; bases not matched to a gene: 3. The CDR3 sequence: CAAGGYSGNTIYF. Written as DNA, the CDR3 is TGTGCCGCAGGGGGCTACTCTGGAAACACCATATATTTT.

The rearrangement links TRBV5-1 to TRBJ2-1; D is possibly TRBD1 (5 bases). The ends were cut back, 5 bases at V and 14 bases at J, with 20 bases in the middle. Germline CDR1 and CDR2: SGHRS and YFSETQ. The CDR3 contains 13 residues. CDR3 protein: CASRRTSGPQEFF. DNA of the CDR3: TGCGCCAGCAGGCGAACCTCCGGGCCACAGGAGTTCTTC.

This sequence joins TRBV28 and TRBJ1-5, with a tentative D call TRBD1 (5 bases). V lost 6 bases and J 6 bases, leaving 15 bases between the germline ends. Germline-derived CDR1 and CDR2 are MDHEN and SYDVKM. The CDR3 runs to 14 residues. The CDR3 protein is CASSLGLDTQPQHF. CDR3 bases: TGTGCCAGCAGCCTGGGACTTGACACTCAGCCCCAGCATTTT.

The CDR3 sequence: CASFSGHLTYEQYV. DNA of the CDR3: TGTGCCAGTTTTTCTGGACATCTCACCTACGAGCAGTACGTC. V usage is TRBV19 and J usage is TRBJ2-7; tentatively, D is TRBD1 (5 bases). Germline V lookup: CDR1 LNHDA, CDR2 SQIVND (reference sequence). The CDR3 is 14 residues long. Trimming cost V 8 bases and J 2 bases, with 16 bases left between them.

The rearrangement joins TRBV7-9 to TRBJ1-4, with 9 bases fitting TRBD1. V lost 6 bases, J lost 8 bases, and 7 bases stayed unmatched. Germline lookup yields CDR1 SEHNR and CDR2 FQNEAQ (reference sequence). There are 14 residues in the CDR3. The CDR3 protein is CASRDDRGTEKLFF. CDR3 in DNA: TGTGCCAGCAGAGACGACAGGGGGACGGAAAAACTGTTTTTT.

This clone was observed a single time. The V call is TRBV28, the J call TRBJ1-6; D might be TRBD1 (5 bases). Germline-derived CDR1 and CDR2 are MDHEN and SYDVKM. V lost 3 bases and J lost 13, with 16 bases in between. CDR3 length equals 14 residues. The CDR3 nucleotides are TGTGCCAGCAGTTTGATAGGGGCCCTGTATCCCCTCCACTTT. Amino acids: CASSLIGALYPLHF.

This chain's CDR3 is CASSLAEQGVATEAFF. The CDR3 DNA is TGCGCCAGCAGCTTGGCCGAACAGGGAGTTGCCACTGAAGCTTTCTTT. The chain employs TRBV5-1 and TRBJ1-1, with a weak D call TRBD1 (6 bases). The CDR3 loop spans 16 amino acids. V lost 0 bases, J lost 4 bases, and 16 bases lay in between. CDR1 and CDR2 from the germline V gene are SGHRS and YFSETQ.

This clone was seen only a few times. The rearrangement uses TRBV18 and TRBJ2-3, with TRBD1 matching over 7 bases. V shed 8 bases, J shed 2 bases, and the junction held 4 bases outside the gene matches. The CDR3 is 13 residues long. Germline-derived CDR1 and CDR2 are KGHSH and LQKENI. The DNA for the CDR3 is TGTGCCAGCGGACAGGAAACCACAGATACGCAGTATTTT. This codes for CASGQETTDTQYF.

The CDR3 loop is CAGRAGARNSPLHF. The CDR3 DNA is TGTGCCGGCCGGGCGGGGGCGCGAAATTCACCCCTCCACTTT. This chain joins TRBV6-6 and TRBJ1-6; the D gene is possibly TRBD1 (6 bases). Deletions cut 11 bases from V and 7 bases from J, with 18 bases between. Germline V CDR1 and CDR2: MNHNY, SVGAGI (reference sequence). This CDR3 contains 14 residues.

This clone was picked up one time. The chain uses TRBV29-1 and TRBJ1-5, with 7 bases identical to TRBD1. Germline assignment: CDR1 SQVTM and CDR2 ANQGSEA. Trimming at V came to 6 bases and at J to 1 base, leaving 9 bases not matched to a gene. The CDR3 is 15 residues long. The CDR3 loop is CSVATGLSSNQPQHF. Written as DNA, the CDR3 is TGCAGCGTGGCGACAGGGCTTTCGAGCAATCAGCCCCAGCATTTT.

The chain recombines TRBV24-1 with TRBJ2-7, with D uncertain. The CDR3 sequence is 14 residues long. Germline lookup yields CDR1 KGHDR and CDR2 SFDVKD. V dropped 0 bases and J dropped 1 base, with 6 bases sitting between them. The DNA for the CDR3 is TGTGCCACCAGTGATTTGTTCGTTTCCTACGAGCAGTACGTC. It specifies CATSDLFVSYEQYV.